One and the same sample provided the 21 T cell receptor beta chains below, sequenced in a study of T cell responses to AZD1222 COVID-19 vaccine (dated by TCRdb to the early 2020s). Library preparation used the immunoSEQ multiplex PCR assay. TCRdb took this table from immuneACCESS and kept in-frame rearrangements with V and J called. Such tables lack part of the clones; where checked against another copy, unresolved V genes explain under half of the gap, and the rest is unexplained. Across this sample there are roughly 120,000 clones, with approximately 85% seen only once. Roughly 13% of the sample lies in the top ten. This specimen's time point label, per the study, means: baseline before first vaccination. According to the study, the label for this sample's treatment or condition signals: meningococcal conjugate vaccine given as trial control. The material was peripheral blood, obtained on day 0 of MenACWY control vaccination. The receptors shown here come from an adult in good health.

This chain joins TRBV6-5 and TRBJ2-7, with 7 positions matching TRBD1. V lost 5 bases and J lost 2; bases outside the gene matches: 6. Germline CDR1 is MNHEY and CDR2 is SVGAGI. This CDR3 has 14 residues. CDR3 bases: TGTGCCAGCAGTACGACGACAGGGACCTACGAGCAGTACTTC. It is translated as CASSTTTGTYEQYF.

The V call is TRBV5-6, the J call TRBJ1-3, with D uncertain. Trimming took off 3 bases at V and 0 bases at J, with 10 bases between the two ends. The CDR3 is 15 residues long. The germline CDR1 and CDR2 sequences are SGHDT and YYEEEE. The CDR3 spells CASSSPRGSGNTIYF. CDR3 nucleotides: TGTGCCAGCAGCTCGCCTCGGGGCTCTGGAAACACCATATATTTT.

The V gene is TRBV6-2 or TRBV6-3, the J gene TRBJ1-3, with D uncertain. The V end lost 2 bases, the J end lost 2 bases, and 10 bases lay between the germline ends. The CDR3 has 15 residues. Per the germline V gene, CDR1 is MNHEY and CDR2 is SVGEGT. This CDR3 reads CASSYPNRPGNTIYF. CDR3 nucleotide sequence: TGTGCCAGCAGTTACCCCAACCGCCCTGGAAACACCATATATTTT.

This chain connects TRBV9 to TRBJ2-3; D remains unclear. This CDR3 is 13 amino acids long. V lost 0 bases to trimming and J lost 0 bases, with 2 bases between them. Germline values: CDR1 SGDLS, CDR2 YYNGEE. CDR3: CASSVDSTDTQYF. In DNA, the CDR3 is TGTGCCAGCAGCGTAGATAGCACAGATACGCAGTATTTT.

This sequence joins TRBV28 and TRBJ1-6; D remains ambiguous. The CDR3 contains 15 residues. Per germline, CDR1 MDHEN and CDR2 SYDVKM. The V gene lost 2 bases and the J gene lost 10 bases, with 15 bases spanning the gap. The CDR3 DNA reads TGTGCCAGCAGTTTAGGGTCCGGAGTAGGCTCACCCCTCCACTTT. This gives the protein CASSLGSGVGSPLHF. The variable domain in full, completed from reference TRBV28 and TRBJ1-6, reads DVKVTQSSRYLVKRTGEKVFLECVQDMDHENMFWYRQDPGLGLRLIYFSYDVKMKEKGDIPEGYSVSREKKERFSLILESASTNQTSMYLCASSLGSGVGSPLHFGNGTRLTVT.

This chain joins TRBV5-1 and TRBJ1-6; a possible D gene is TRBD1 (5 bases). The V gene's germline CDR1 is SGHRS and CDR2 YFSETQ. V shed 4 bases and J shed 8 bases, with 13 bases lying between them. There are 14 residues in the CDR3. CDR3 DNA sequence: TGCGCCAGCAGCCAAGGGGCTTCGGATTCACCCCTCCACTTT. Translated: CASSQGASDSPLHF.

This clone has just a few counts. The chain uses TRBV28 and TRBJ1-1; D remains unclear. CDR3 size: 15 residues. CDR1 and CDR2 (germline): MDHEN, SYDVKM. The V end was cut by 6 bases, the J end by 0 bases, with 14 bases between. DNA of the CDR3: TGTGCCAGCAGCGACCCAATGGATCTGAACACTGAAGCTTTCTTT. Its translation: CASSDPMDLNTEAFF.

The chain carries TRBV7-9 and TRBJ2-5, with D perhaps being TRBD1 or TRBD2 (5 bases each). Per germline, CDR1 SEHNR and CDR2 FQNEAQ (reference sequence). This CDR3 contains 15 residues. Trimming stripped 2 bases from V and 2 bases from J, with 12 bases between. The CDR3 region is CASSLTGGSQETQYF. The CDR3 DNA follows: TGTGCCAGCAGCTTAACTGGGGGAAGTCAAGAGACCCAGTACTTC.

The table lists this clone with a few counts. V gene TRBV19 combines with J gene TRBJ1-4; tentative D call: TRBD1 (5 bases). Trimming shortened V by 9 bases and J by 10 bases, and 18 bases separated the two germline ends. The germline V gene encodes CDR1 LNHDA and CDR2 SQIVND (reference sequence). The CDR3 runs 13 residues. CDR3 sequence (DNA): TGTGCCAGCCGGGACGTGGAGGACGGAAAACTGTTTTTT. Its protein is CASRDVEDGKLFF.

The CDR3 coding sequence is TGTGCCAGCAGCTCCGGGGGGACCCGGGTCAATACGCAGTATTTT. It encodes CASSSGGTRVNTQYF. The gene calls are TRBV5-4 and TRBJ2-3, with 7 bases identical to TRBD2. CDR3 length equals 15 residues. The J segment lost 7 bases and the V segment lost 3 bases, leaving 11 bases of the junction unmatched. CDR1 is SGHNT, CDR2 YYREEE, per germline (reference sequence).

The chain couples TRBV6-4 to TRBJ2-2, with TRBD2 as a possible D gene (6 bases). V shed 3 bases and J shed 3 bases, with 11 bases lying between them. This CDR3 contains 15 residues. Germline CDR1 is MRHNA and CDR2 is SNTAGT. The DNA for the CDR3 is TGTGCCAGCAGTGAGCTGGGAGGCGACACCGGGGAGCTGTTTTTT. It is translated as CASSELGGDTGELFF.

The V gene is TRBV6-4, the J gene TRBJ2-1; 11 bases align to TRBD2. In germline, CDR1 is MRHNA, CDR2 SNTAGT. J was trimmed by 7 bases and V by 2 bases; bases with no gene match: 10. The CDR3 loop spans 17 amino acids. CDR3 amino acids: CASSDPATSGSSNEQFF. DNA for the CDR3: TGTGCCAGCAGTGACCCGGCCACTAGCGGGAGCTCGAATGAGCAGTTCTTC.

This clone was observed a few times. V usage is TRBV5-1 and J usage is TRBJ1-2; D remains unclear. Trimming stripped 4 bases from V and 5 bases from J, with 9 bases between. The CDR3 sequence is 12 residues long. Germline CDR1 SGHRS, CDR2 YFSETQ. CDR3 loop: CASSADKYGYTF. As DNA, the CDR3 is TGCGCCAGCAGCGCTGACAAATATGGCTACACCTTC.

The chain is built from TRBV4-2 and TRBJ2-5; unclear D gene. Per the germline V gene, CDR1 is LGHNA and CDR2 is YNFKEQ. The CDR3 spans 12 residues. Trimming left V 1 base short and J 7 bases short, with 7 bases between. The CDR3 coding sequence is TGTGCCAGCAGCCAAGCTGGTACGACCCAGTACTTC. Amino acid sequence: CASSQAGTTQYF.

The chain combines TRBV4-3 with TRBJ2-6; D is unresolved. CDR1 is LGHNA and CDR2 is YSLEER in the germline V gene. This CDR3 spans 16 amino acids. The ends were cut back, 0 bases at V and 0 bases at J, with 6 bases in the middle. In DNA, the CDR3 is TGCGCCAGCAGCCAAGAATTCGCCTCTGGGGCCAACGTCCTGACTTTC. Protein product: CASSQEFASGANVLTF.

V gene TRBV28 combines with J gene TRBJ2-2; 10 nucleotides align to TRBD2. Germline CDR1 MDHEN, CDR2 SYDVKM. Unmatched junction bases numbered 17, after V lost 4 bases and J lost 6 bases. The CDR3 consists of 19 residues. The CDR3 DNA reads TGTGCCAGCAGTTCAAGCGGGGGGGCCGGTTTCATCTTCCCCGGGGAGCTGTTTTTT. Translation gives CASSSSGGAGFIFPGELFF. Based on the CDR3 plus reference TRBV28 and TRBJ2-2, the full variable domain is DVKVTQSSRYLVKRTGEKVFLECVQDMDHENMFWYRQDPGLGLRLIYFSYDVKMKEKGDIPEGYSVSREKKERFSLILESASTNQTSMYLCASSSSGGAGFIFPGELFFGEGSRLTVL.

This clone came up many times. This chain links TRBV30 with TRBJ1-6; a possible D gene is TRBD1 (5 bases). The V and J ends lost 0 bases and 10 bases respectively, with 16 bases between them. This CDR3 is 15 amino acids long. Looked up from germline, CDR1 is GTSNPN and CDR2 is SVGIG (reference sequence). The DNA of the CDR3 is TGTGCCTGGAGTGTAAGAGCAGGGACTTCATCACCCCTCCACTTT. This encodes CAWSVRAGTSSPLHF. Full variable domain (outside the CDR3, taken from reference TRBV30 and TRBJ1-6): SQTIHQWPATLVQPVGSPLSLECTVEGTSNPNLYWYRQAAGRGLQLLFYSVGIGQISSEVPQNLSASRPQDRQFILSSKKLLLSDSGFYLCAWSVRAGTSSPLHFGNGTRLTVT.

Here the CDR3 reads CASSLARGNTEAFF. The DNA for the CDR3 is TGTGCCAGCAGCTTAGCCAGAGGGAACACTGAAGCTTTCTTT. This chain links TRBV11-2 with TRBJ1-1; D unresolved. Germline assignment: CDR1 SGHAT and CDR2 FQNNGV. There are 14 residues in the CDR3. The germline V and J ends were trimmed by 1 base and 1 base, with 7 bases remaining between them.

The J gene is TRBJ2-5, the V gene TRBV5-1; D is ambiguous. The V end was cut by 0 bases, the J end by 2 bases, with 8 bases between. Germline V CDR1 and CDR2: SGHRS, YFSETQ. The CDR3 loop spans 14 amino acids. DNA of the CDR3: TGCGCCAGCAGCTTGGGGCAGCAACAAGAGACCCAGTACTTC. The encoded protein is CASSLGQQQETQYF. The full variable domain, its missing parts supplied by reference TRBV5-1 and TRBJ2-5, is KAGVTQTPRYLIKTRGQQVTLSCSPISGHRSVSWYQQTPGQGLQFLFEYFSETQRNKGNFPGRFSGRQFSNSRSEMNVSTLELGDSALYLCASSLGQQQETQYFGPGTRLLVL.

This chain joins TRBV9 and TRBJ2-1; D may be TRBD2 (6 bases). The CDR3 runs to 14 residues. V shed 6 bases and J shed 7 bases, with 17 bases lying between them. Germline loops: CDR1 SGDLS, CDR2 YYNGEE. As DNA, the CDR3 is TGTGCCAGCAACCTGGGACTGGAGATTAATGAGCAGTTCTTC. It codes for CASNLGLEINEQFF.

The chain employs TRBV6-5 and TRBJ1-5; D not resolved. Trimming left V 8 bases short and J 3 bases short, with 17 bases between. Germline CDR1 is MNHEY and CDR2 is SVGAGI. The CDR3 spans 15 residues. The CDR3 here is CASFPFGSLNQPQHF. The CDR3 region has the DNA TGTGCCAGCTTTCCCTTCGGATCACTCAATCAGCCCCAGCATTTT.